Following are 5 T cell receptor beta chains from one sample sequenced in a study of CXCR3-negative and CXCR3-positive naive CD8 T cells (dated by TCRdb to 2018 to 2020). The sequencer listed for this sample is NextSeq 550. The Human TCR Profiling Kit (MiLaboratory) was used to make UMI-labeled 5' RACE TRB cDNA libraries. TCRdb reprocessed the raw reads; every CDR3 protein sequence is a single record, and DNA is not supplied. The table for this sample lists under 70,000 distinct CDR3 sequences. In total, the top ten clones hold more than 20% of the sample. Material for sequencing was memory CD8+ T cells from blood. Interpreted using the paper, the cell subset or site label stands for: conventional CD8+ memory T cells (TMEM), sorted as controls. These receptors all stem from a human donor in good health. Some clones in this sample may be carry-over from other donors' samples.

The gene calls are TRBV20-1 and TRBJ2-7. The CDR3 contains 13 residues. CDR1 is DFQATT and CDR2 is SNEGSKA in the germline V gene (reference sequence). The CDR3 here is CSARDDGPYEQYF.

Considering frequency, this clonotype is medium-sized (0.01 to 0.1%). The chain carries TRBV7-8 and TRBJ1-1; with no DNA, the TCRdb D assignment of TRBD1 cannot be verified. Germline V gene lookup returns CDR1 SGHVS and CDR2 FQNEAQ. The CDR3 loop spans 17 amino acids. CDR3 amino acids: CASSLGQGAGRNTEAFF.

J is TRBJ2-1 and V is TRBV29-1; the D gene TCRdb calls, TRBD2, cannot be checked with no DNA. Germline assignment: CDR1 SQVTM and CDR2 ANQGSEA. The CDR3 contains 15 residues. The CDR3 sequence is CSVGPRTHSYNEQFF.

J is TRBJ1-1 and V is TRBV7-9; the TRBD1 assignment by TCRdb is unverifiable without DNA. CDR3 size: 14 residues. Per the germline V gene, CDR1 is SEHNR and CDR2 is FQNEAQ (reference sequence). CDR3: CASSLGSGVPEAFF.

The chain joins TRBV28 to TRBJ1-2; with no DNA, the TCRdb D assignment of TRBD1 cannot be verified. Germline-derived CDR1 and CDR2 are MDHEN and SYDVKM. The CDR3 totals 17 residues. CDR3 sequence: CASSLLGTGGAADGYTF.